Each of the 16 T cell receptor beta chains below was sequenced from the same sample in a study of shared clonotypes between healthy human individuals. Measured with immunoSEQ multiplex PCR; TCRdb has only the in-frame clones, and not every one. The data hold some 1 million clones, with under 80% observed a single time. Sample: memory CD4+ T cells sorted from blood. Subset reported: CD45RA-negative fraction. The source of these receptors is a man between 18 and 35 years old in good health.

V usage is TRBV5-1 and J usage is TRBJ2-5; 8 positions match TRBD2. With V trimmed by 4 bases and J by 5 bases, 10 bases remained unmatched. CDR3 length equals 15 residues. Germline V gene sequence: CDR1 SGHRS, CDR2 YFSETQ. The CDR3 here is CASSAGGGGGETQYF. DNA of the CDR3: TGCGCCAGCAGCGCGGGGGGCGGCGGCGGGGAGACCCAGTACTTC.

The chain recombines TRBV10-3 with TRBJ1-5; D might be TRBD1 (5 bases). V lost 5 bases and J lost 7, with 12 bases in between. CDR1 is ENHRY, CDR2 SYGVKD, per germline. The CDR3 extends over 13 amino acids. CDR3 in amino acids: CAISPGLGQPQHF. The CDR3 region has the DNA TGTGCCATCAGTCCAGGGCTAGGGCAGCCCCAGCATTTT.

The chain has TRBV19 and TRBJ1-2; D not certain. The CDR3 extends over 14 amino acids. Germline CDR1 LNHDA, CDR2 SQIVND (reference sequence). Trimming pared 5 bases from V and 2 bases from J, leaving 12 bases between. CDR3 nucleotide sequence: TGTGCCAGTAGTGCCCTGACTGTGAACTATGGCTACACCTTC. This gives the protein CASSALTVNYGYTF. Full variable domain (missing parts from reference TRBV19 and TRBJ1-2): DGGITQSPKYLFRKEGQNVTLSCEQNLNHDAMYWYRQDPGQGLRLIYYSQIVNDFQKGDIAEGYSVSREKKESFPLTVTSAQKNPTAFYLCASSALTVNYGYTFGSGTRLTVV.

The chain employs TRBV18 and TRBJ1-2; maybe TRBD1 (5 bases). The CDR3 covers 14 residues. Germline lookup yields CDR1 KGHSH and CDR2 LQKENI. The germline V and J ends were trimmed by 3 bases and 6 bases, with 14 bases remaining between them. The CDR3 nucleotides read TGTGCCAGCTCACCGATCCGGGGGAACGATGGCTACACCTTC. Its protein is CASSPIRGNDGYTF.

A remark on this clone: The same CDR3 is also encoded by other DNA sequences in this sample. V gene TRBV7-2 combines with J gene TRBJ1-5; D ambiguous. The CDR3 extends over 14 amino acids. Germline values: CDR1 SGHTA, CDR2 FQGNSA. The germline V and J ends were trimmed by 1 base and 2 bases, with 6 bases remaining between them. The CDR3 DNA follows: TGTGCCAGCAGCTTAGAAACAGGCAATCAGCCCCAGCATTTT. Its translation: CASSLETGNQPQHF.

The DNA for the CDR3 is TGTGCCAGCAGCTTATTTTGGGAAGTAGCGGGAGCTCGCTCCTACGAGCAGTACTTC. Protein sequence: CASSLFWEVAGARSYEQYF. The rearrangement uses TRBV7-2 and TRBJ2-7, with TRBD2 matching over 9 bases. V trimming: 2 bases; J trimming: 0 bases; junction bases outside the gene matches: 14. Germline V lookup: CDR1 SGHTA, CDR2 FQGNSA. The CDR3 has 19 amino acids.

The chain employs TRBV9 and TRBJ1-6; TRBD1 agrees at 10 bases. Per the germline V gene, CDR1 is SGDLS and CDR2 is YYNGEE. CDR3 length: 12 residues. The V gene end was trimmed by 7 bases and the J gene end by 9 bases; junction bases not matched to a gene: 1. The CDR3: CASGQGVSPLHF. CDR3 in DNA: TGTGCCAGCGGACAGGGGGTTTCACCCCTCCACTTT.

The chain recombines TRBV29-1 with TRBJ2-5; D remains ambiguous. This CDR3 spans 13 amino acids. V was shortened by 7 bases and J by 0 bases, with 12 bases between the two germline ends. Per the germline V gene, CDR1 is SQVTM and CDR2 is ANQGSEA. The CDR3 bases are TGCAGCGCTGATACAGATTACCAAGAGACCCAGTACTTC. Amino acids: CSADTDYQETQYF.

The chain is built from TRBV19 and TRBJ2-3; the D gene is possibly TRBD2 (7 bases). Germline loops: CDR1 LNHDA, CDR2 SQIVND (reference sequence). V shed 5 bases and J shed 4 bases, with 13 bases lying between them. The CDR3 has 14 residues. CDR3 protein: CASSFGGGADTQYF. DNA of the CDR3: TGTGCCAGTAGTTTCGGAGGGGGGGCAGATACGCAGTATTTT.

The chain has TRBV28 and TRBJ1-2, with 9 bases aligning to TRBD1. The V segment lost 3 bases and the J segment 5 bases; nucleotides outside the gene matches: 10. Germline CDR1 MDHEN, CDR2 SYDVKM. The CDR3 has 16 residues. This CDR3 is CASSFHNLGQGYGYTF. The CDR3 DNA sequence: TGTGCCAGCAGTTTTCACAACCTGGGACAGGGATATGGCTACACCTTC.

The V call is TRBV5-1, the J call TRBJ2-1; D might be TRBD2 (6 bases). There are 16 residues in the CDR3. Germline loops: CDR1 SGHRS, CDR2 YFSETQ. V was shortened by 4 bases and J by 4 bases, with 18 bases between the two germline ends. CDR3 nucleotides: TGCGCCAGCAGCGTGGGCTCTAGCGACTATTACAATGAGCAGTTCTTC. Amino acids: CASSVGSSDYYNEQFF.

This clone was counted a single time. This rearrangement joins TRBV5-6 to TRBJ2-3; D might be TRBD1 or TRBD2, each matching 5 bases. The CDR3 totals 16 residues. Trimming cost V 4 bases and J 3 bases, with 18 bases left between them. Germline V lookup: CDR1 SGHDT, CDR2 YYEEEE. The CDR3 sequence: CASSKNQGVETDTQYF. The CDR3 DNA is TGTGCCAGCAGCAAGAATCAGGGAGTGGAGACAGATACGCAGTATTTT.

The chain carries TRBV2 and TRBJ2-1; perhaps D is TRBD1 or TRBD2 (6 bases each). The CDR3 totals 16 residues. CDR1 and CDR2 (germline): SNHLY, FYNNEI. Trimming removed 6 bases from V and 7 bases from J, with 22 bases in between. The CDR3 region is CASRTPGDWGRNEQFF. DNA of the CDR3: TGTGCCAGCAGGACCCCAGGGGACTGGGGGCGGAATGAGCAGTTCTTC.

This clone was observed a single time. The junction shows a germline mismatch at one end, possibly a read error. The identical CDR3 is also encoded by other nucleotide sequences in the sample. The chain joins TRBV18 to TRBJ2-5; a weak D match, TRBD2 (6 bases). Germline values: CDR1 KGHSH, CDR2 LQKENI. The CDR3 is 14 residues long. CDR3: CASSPRGSQETQYF. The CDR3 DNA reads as TGTGCCAGCTCCCCACGGGGGAGCCAAGAGACCCAGTACTTC.

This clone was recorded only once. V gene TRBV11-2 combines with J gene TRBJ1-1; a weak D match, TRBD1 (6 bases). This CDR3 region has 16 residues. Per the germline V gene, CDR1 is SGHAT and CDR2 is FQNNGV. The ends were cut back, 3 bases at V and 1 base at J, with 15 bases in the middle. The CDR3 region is CASSFLPGHQNTEAFF. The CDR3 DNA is TGTGCCAGCAGCTTTCTCCCGGGACACCAGAACACTGAAGCTTTCTTT.

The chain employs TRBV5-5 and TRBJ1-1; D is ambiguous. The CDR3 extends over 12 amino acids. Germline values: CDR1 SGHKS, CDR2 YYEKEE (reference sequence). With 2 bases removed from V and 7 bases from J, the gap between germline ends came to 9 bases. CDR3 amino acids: CASSLKTGEAFF. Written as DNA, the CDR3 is TGTGCCAGCAGCTTAAAGACGGGTGAAGCTTTCTTT.